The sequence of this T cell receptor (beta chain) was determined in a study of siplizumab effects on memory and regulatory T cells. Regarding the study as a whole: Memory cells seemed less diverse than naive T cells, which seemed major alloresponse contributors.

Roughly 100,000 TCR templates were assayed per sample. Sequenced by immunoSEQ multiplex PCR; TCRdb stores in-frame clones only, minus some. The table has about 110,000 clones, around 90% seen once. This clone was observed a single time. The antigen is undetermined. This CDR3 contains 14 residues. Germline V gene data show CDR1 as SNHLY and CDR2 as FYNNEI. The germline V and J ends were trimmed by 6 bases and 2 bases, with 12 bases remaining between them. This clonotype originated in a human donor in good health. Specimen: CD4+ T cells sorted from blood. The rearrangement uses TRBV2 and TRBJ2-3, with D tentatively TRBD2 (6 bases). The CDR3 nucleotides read TGTGCCAGCAGACCGGAGGGGTCCACAGATACGCAGTATTTT. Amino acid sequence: CASRPEGSTDTQYF.